This entry lists 9 T cell receptor beta chains sequenced from one sample in a study of breast tumors, draining lymph nodes, adjacent tissues. TCRdb reanalysed the multiplex PCR reads using MiXCR and keeps one entry per CDR3 protein. The top ten hold about 1.4% of the sample, which has about 230,000 distinct CDR3 sequences, around 32% seen once. The lymph nodes were axillary draining lymph nodes from breast cancer patients. Sample: axillary lymph node tissue. The source is a female donor with breast cancer. Some clones in this sample may be carry-over from other donors' samples.

As for this clonotype: Just one base apart from a much larger clone, this may be a read error. Since the CDR3 does not end with the conserved phenylalanine or tryptophan, this likely comes from a read error. The chain has TRBV7-9 and TRBJ2-1; 10 nucleotides align to TRBD1. Per germline, CDR1 SEHNR and CDR2 FQNEAQ (reference sequence). The CDR3 is 16 residues long. The V and J ends lost 3 bases and 5 bases, in that order; junction bases with no gene match: 7. This CDR3 is CASSFSTGTGDNEQFS. The CDR3 bases are TGTGCCAGCAGCTTTAGCACCGGGACAGGGGACAATGAGCAGTTCTCC.

CDR3 sequence: CASGRGGDIQYF. The CDR3 DNA is TGCGCCAGTGGGCGGGGGGGGGACATTCAGTACTTC. V usage is TRBV4-1 and J usage is TRBJ2-4, with 9 bases identical to TRBD2. This CDR3 spans 12 amino acids. CDR1 and CDR2 from the germline V gene are MGHRA and YSYEKL. With 9 bases clipped from V and 8 bases from J, the junction kept 5 bases outside the gene matches.

V gene TRBV11-3 combines with J gene TRBJ2-3; 11 nucleotides match TRBD2. The junction had 10 bases not matched to a gene; V was cut back by 6 bases and J by 11 bases. The CDR3 loop spans 14 amino acids. Germline values: CDR1 SGHNT, CDR2 YENEEA. The CDR3 loop is CASRFSGRANEQYF. In nucleotides, the CDR3 is TGTGCCAGCAGGTTTAGCGGGAGGGCCAATGAGCAGTATTTT. The full variable domain, in which reference TRBV11-3 and TRBJ2-3 provide the parts outside the CDR3, is EAGVVQSPRYKIIEKKQPVAFWCNPISGHNTLYWYLQNLGQGPELLIRYENEEAVDDSQLPKDRFSAERLKGVDSTLKIQPAELGDSAVYLCASRFSGRANEQYFGPGTRLTVL.

This clonotype has ten or more counts. This chain joins TRBV2 and TRBJ1-2; 7 bases match TRBD1. Germline assignment: CDR1 SNHLY and CDR2 FYNNEI. CDR3 length: 12 amino acids. V shed 7 bases and J 7 bases; nucleotides not matched to a gene: 6. The CDR3 DNA sequence: TGTGCCAGCACATCGACAGGGTCTGGCTACACCTTC. This translates into CASTSTGSGYTF.

This clonotype was observed a handful of times. One end of the junction varies from germline; a read error may be responsible. The genes are TRBV6-5 and TRBJ1-4; D remains ambiguous. Germline lookup yields CDR1 MNHEY and CDR2 SVGAGI. The CDR3 is 15 amino acids. CDR3 DNA sequence: TGTGCCAGCAGTCACTCCGGGACAACTAATGAAAAACTGTTTTTT. It codes for CASSHSGTTNEKLFF.

This clonotype was seen many times. The rearrangement links TRBV7-9 to TRBJ1-2; D unclear. Trimming took off 1 base at V and 7 bases at J, with 10 bases between the two ends. The germline V gene has CDR1 SEHNR and CDR2 FQNEAQ (reference sequence). The CDR3 runs to 13 residues. CDR3 nucleotide sequence: TGTGCCAGCAGCTTAGTCGGAGTTGGTGGCTACACCTTC. Amino acid sequence: CASSLVGVGGYTF.

This clonotype was picked up a small number of times. CDR3 sequence (DNA): TGTGCCAGCAGTCTCCATTCCCCGGGTGGAGCTTTCTTT. Encoded protein: CASSLHSPGGAFF. The rearrangement joins TRBV6-6 to TRBJ1-1; D is undetermined. Germline V gives CDR1 MNHNY, CDR2 SVGAGI (reference sequence). Trimming shortened V by 5 bases and J by 10 bases, and 17 bases separated the two germline ends. The CDR3 extends over 13 amino acids.

The gene calls are TRBV30 and TRBJ1-1; TRBD1 might be the D (5 bases). This CDR3 has 13 residues. Germline V lookup: CDR1 GTSNPN, CDR2 SVGIG (reference sequence). V was pared by 7 bases and J by 10 bases, with 22 bases between. Written as DNA, the CDR3 is TGTGCCTTCGTCCGGGGACCTAAGTATGGAGCTTTCTTT. It translates to CAFVRGPKYGAFF.

This clonotype occurred a few times. The chain has TRBV2 and TRBJ2-1; 8 nucleotides match TRBD2. The junction had 7 bases not matched to a gene; V was cut back by 8 bases and J by 4 bases. CDR1 SNHLY and CDR2 FYNNEI come from the germline V gene. CDR3 length: 14 residues. This CDR3 is CASRLAGSYNEQFF. The DNA for the CDR3 is TGTGCCAGCCGGTTAGCGGGGAGTTACAATGAGCAGTTCTTC. Based on the CDR3 plus reference TRBV2 and TRBJ2-1, the full variable domain is EPEVTQTPSHQVTQMGQEVILRCVPISNHLYFYWYRQILGQKVEFLVSFYNNEISEKSEIFDDQFSVERPDGSNFTLKIRSTKLEDSAMYFCASRLAGSYNEQFFGPGTRLTVL.